This T cell receptor beta chain was retrieved from a study of T cells in Graves' hyperthyroidism and ophthalmopathy. General study findings and limits: Researchers found most expanded thyroid clonotypes above 0.001 in blood as well. Before onset, ophthalmopathy was predicted by the model a median roughly six months earlier.

Diagnoses were established using clinical symptoms, serum thyroxine and TRAb, thyroid ultrasound and orbital computed tomography. The source of the PBMCs was 10 ml of fresh peripheral blood. This clonotype came up many times. What it binds is unknown. The CDR3 regions of TCR beta were amplified from RNA transcripts. Carried out on the TCR CDR3, a first-round RT-PCR used the HTBI primer set. TCRdb used MiXCR to reprocess the multiplex PCR reads, holding one entry per CDR3 protein. In the table there are approximately 250,000 distinct CDR3 sequences, around 25% of which are singletons. The sequenced sample was blood. The receptor comes from a middle-aged woman with Graves' ophthalmopathy.

DNA of the CDR3: TGCGCCAGCAGGGAAAACTATGGCTACACCTTC. The encoded protein is CASRENYGYTF. The V and J genes are TRBV5-1 and TRBJ1-2; D is ambiguous. The CDR3 has 11 residues. Germline values: CDR1 SGHRS, CDR2 YFSETQ. The ends were cut back, 5 bases at V and 2 bases at J, with 4 bases in the middle. The variable domain in full, with the rest retrieved from reference TRBV5-1 and TRBJ1-2, is KAGVTQTPRYLIKTRGQQVTLSCSPISGHRSVSWYQQTPGQGLQFLFEYFSETQRNKGNFPGRFSGRQFSNSRSEMNVSTLELGDSALYLCASRENYGYTFGSGTRLTVV.